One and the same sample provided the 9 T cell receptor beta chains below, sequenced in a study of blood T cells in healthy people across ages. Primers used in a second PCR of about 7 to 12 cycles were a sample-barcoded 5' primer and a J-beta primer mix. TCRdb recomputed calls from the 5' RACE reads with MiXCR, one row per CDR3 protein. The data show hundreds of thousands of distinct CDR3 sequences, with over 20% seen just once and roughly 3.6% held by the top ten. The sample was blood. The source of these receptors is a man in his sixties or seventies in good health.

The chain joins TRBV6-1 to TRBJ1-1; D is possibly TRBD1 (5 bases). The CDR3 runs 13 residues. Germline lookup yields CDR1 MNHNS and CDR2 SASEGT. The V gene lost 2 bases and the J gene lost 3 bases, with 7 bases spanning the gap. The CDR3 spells CASSETGDTEAFF. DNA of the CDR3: TGTGCCAGCAGTGAAACGGGGGACACTGAAGCTTTCTTT.

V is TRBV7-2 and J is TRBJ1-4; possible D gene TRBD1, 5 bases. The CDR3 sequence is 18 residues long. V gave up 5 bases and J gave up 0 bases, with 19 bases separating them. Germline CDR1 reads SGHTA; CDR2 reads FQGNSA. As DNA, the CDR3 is TGTGCCAGCAGCCCCCGCCCGAAGACGGGGGCAACTAATGAAAAACTGTTTTTT. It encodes CASSPRPKTGATNEKLFF. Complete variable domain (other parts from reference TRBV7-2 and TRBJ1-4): GAGVSQSPSNKVTEKGKDVELRCDPISGHTALYWYRQSLGQGLEFLIYFQGNSAPDKSGLPSDRFSAERTGGSVSTLTIQRTQQEDSAVYLCASSPRPKTGATNEKLFFGSGTQLSVL.

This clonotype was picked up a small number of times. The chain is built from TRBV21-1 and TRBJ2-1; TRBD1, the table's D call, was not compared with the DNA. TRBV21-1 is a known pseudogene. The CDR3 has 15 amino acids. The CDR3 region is CASSVRDREYNEQFF. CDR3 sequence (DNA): TGTGCCAGCAGCGTCCGGGACAGGGAATACAATGAGCAGTTCTTC.

CDR3 sequence (DNA): TGTGCCAGCAGCCCAACCCTAGCGGGCCAGACCCAGTACTTC. This translates into CASSPTLAGQTQYF. The chain is built from TRBV7-2 and TRBJ2-5; the match to TRBD2 covers 8 bases. Trimming removed 5 bases from V and 6 bases from J; junction bases left unmatched: 8. CDR3 length: 14 residues. In germline, CDR1 is SGHTA, CDR2 FQGNSA.

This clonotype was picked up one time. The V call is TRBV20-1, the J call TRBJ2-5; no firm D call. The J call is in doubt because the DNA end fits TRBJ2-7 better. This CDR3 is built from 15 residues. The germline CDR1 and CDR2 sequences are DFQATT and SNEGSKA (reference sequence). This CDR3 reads CSAGASGSKDYEQYF. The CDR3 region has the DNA TGCAGTGCTGGTGCTTCCGGGTCCAAAGATTACGAGCAGTACTTC.

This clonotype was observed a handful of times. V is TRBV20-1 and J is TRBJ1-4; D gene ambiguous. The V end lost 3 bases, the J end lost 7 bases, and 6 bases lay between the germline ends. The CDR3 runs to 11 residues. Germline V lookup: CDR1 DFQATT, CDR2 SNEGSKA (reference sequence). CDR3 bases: TGCAGTGCTAGTTTAAGTGAAAAACTGTTTTTT. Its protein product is CSASLSEKLFF.

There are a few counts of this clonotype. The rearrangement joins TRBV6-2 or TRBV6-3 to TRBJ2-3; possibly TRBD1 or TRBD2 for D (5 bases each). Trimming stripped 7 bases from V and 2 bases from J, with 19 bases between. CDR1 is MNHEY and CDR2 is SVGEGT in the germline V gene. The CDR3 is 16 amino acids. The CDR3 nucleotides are TGTGCCAGCAAGCTCCCCCACGGGGCAGCCACAGATACGCAGTATTTT. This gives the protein CASKLPHGAATDTQYF.

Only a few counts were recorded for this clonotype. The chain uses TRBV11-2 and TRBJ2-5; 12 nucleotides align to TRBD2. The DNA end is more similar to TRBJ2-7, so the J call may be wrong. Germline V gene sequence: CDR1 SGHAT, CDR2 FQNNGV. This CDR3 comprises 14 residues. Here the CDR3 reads CASRALAGGYEQYF. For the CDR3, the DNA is TGTGCCAGCAGGGCACTAGCGGGAGGCTACGAGCAGTACTTC.

The chain's CDR3 is CASSRLRDTEAFF. CDR3 nucleotides: TGTGCCAGCAGCCGCCTCCGAGACACTGAAGCTTTCTTT. The chain combines TRBV3-1 with TRBJ1-1; D call uncertain. V was pared by 4 bases and J by 3 bases, with 9 bases between. Per the germline V gene, CDR1 is LGHDT and CDR2 is YNNKEL (reference sequence). The CDR3 runs 13 residues.